This T cell receptor beta chain was sequenced for a study of blood T cell repertoires in COVID-19. The overall study: The United States, Italy and Spain supplied acute and convalescent COVID-19 samples. T cells, B-cell-depleted T cells, or PBMCs provided the cDNA or gDNA that served as material.

CDR1 is SGHRS and CDR2 is YFSETQ in the germline V gene. There are 14 residues in the CDR3. The ends were cut back, 7 bases at V and 0 bases at J, with 8 bases in the middle. Original analysis: Nucleated cell counts were estimated from reference gene primer amplification. TCRdb keeps only in-frame clones here, not all; method: immunoSEQ multiplex PCR. V and J calls and clone size are given by that table; D and trimming were obtained from the DNA. This table holds roughly 70,000 clones, 88% found once. Sequencing used peripheral blood. The clonotype originates from a human donor in a cohort sampled during active COVID-19. The J gene is TRBJ2-6, the V gene TRBV5-1, with a weak D call TRBD2 (6 bases). The CDR3: CASGGNSGANVLTF. Written as DNA, the CDR3 is TGCGCCAGCGGAGGGAACTCTGGGGCCAACGTCCTGACTTTC.